These T cell receptor beta chains were read from a single sample in a study of CD8 T cells in Susac syndrome. In TCRdb, the immunoSEQ multiplex PCR reads were re-called with MiXCR into one record per CDR3 protein. The sample has 350,000 to 550,000 distinct CDR3 sequences, approximately 85% seen once. Sequences were obtained from CD8+ T cells from PBMCs. These receptors all stem from a human donor with multiple sclerosis. CDR3s include the opening cysteine and the closing phenylalanine or tryptophan. Each record gives: J gene, D gene, clone size, V gene, CDR3 DNA, CDR3 protein. The D gene is left open where the match is weak. Clone size is shown for a subset of rows, as once, few, many or a class of expanded clone.

J gene: TRBJ2-7; D gene: .; clone size: .; V gene: TRBV5-1; CDR3 DNA: TGCGCCAGCAGCTTGGAAGGGGACATGTACGAGCAGTACTTC; CDR3 protein: CASSLEGDMYEQYF
J gene: TRBJ2-4; D gene: .; clone size: .; V gene: TRBV5-6; CDR3 DNA: TGTGCCAGCAGCTATCTGTATGGGCAAAACATTCAGTACTTC; CDR3 protein: CASSYLYGQNIQYF
J gene: TRBJ2-1; D gene: .; clone size: few; V gene: TRBV5-4; CDR3 DNA: TGTGCCAGCAGCTTGGATCTAGATTCCTACAATGAGCAGTTCTTC; CDR3 protein: CASSLDLDSYNEQFF
J gene: TRBJ2-1; D gene: .; clone size: .; V gene: TRBV6-5; CDR3 DNA: TGTGCCAGCAGTTACGGATCCTCCCATGAGCAGTTCTTC; CDR3 protein: CASSYGSSHEQFF
J gene: TRBJ2-7; D gene: TRBD2; clone size: .; V gene: TRBV20-1; CDR3 DNA: TGCAGTGCTATCCCGACTAGCGGGAGCTCCTACGAGCAGTACTTC; CDR3 protein: CSAIPTSGSSYEQYF
J gene: TRBJ2-2; D gene: .; clone size: .; V gene: TRBV4-1; CDR3 DNA: TGCGCCAGCAGCGGGACCGCGGAAGAGCTGTTTTTT; CDR3 protein: CASSGTAEELFF
J gene: TRBJ2-7; D gene: .; clone size: .; V gene: TRBV11-3; CDR3 DNA: TGTGCCAGCAGCTCGACCGATCGACAGTCCTACGAGCAGTACTTC; CDR3 protein: CASSSTDRQSYEQYF
J gene: TRBJ2-5; D gene: TRBD1; clone size: .; V gene: TRBV29-1; CDR3 DNA: TGCAGCGTTGAGGATCGGGGACAGCAAGAAGCAAGAGGGACCCAGTACTTC; CDR3 protein: CSVEDRGQQEARGTQYF
J gene: TRBJ1-1; D gene: .; clone size: .; V gene: TRBV27; CDR3 DNA: TGTGCCAGCAGTTTGGGCGGAAACCCTGCTTTCTTT; CDR3 protein: CASSLGGNPAFF
J gene: TRBJ1-1; D gene: .; clone size: .; V gene: TRBV30; CDR3 DNA: TGTGCCTGGAGTTTAAGTGGGGGCCTTAACACTGAAGCTTTCTTT; CDR3 protein: CAWSLSGGLNTEAFF
J gene: TRBJ2-1; D gene: TRBD2; clone size: few; V gene: TRBV5-6; CDR3 DNA: TGTGCCAGCAGCTTCGGGGGGGGCCGTGAGCAGTTCTTC; CDR3 protein: CASSFGGGREQFF
J gene: TRBJ2-3; D gene: .; clone size: .; V gene: TRBV5-1; CDR3 DNA: TGCGCCAGCAGCTTGAGGACAGAGGGACGAGATACGCAGTATTTT; CDR3 protein: CASSLRTEGRDTQYF
J gene: TRBJ1-5; D gene: .; clone size: .; V gene: TRBV15; CDR3 DNA: TGTGCCACCAGGTCATGGGGCGGGAATCAGCCCCAGCATTTT; CDR3 protein: CATRSWGGNQPQHF
J gene: TRBJ2-1; D gene: .; clone size: .; V gene: TRBV5-1; CDR3 DNA: TGCGCCAGCAGCTTGGAGTCCGGGAGTAAGGTAGGCAATGAGCAGTTCTTC; CDR3 protein: CASSLESGSKVGNEQFF
J gene: TRBJ2-2; D gene: TRBD1; clone size: .; V gene: TRBV27; CDR3 DNA: TGTGCCAGCAGTCCTGGACAGGGTACCGATGAATATAACGCCGGGGAGCTGTTTTTT; CDR3 protein: CASSPGQGTDEYNAGELFF
J gene: TRBJ2-3; D gene: TRBD2; clone size: .; V gene: TRBV3-1; CDR3 DNA: TGTGCCAGCAGCCAAGAAGGGGAGCGGGGGCGCACAGATACGCAGTATTTT; CDR3 protein: CASSQEGERGRTDTQYF
J gene: TRBJ2-3; D gene: .; clone size: .; V gene: TRBV28; CDR3 DNA: TGTGCCAGCAGTTCCCGTTGGACAGATCAAGCTAGCACAGATACGCAGTATTTT; CDR3 protein: CASSSRWTDQASTDTQYF
J gene: TRBJ2-1; D gene: TRBD2; clone size: .; V gene: TRBV29-1; CDR3 DNA: TGCAGCGTCGAAGGGACTAGCGGGGACAATGAGCAGTTCTTC; CDR3 protein: CSVEGTSGDNEQFF
J gene: TRBJ1-2; D gene: .; clone size: .; V gene: TRBV5-6; CDR3 DNA: TGTGCCAGCAGCTCAAAAATTAAACGGGGTGGCTACACCTTC; CDR3 protein: CASSSKIKRGGYTF
J gene: TRBJ1-5; D gene: .; clone size: .; V gene: TRBV4-1; CDR3 DNA: TGCGCCAGCAGGGATACAGGGCAGGGCCAGCCCCAGCATTTT; CDR3 protein: CASRDTGQGQPQHF
J gene: TRBJ2-7; D gene: .; clone size: .; V gene: TRBV21-1; CDR3 DNA: TGTGCCAGCAGCTCACGACTAGCGGAGAGCTCCTACGAGCAGTACTTC; CDR3 protein: CASSSRLAESSYEQYF
J gene: TRBJ2-3; D gene: .; clone size: .; V gene: TRBV29-1; CDR3 DNA: TGCAGCGTTGAGGGGGGCGGGAGCACAGATACGCAGTATTTT; CDR3 protein: CSVEGGGSTDTQYF
J gene: TRBJ2-7; D gene: .; clone size: few; V gene: TRBV6-1; CDR3 DNA: TGTGCCAGCAGTGGCAGCTTCTACGAGCAGTACTTC; CDR3 protein: CASSGSFYEQYF
J gene: TRBJ2-5; D gene: .; clone size: .; V gene: TRBV12-3/TRBV12-4; CDR3 DNA: TGTGCCAGCAGCGCGACTACAGGGACGGAGACCCAGTACTTC; CDR3 protein: CASSATTGTETQYF
J gene: TRBJ1-2; D gene: .; clone size: .; V gene: TRBV30; CDR3 DNA: TGTGCCTGGAGCGACGGATTATACTATGGCTACACCTTC; CDR3 protein: CAWSDGLYYGYTF
J gene: TRBJ2-7; D gene: .; clone size: .; V gene: TRBV27; CDR3 DNA: TGTGCCAGCAGTTTATACGGTGCTACCTACGAGCAGTACTTC; CDR3 protein: CASSLYGATYEQYF
J gene: TRBJ2-5; D gene: TRBD1; clone size: .; V gene: TRBV12-3/TRBV12-4; CDR3 DNA: TGTGCCAGCAGTTCCCCATCCGCCCCGGACAGGGAATACCAAGAGACCCAGTACTTC; CDR3 protein: CASSSPSAPDREYQETQYF
J gene: TRBJ2-7; D gene: .; clone size: .; V gene: TRBV9; CDR3 DNA: TGTGCCAGCAGCTCCCCGGAGGGGGCAGACGAGCAGTACTTC; CDR3 protein: CASSSPEGADEQYF
J gene: TRBJ2-1; D gene: .; clone size: .; V gene: TRBV3-1; CDR3 DNA: TGTGCCAGCAGCCGGCTTAGCGATGAGCAGTTCTTC; CDR3 protein: CASSRLSDEQFF
J gene: TRBJ2-2; D gene: TRBD2; clone size: .; V gene: TRBV6-5; CDR3 DNA: TGTGCCAGCAGTTACGCCCGATTTCTAGCGGGAGGGCCTAGCACCGGGGAGCTGTTTTTT; CDR3 protein: CASSYARFLAGGPSTGELFF
J gene: TRBJ2-2; D gene: .; clone size: .; V gene: TRBV27; CDR3 DNA: TGTGCCAGCAGTTTAACGGGGCAGGGGACGAACACCGGGGAGCTGTTTTTT; CDR3 protein: CASSLTGQGTNTGELFF
J gene: TRBJ1-2; D gene: .; clone size: .; V gene: TRBV20-1; CDR3 DNA: TGCAGTGCTAGCGAATACAGGAGGGGCTACACCTTC; CDR3 protein: CSASEYRRGYTF
J gene: TRBJ2-1; D gene: .; clone size: .; V gene: TRBV27; CDR3 DNA: TGTGCCAGCAGCCTACGTCCCCTAAGTGAGCAGTTCTTC; CDR3 protein: CASSLRPLSEQFF
J gene: TRBJ2-7; D gene: .; clone size: .; V gene: TRBV29-1; CDR3 DNA: TGCAGCGTTGAGACTGTGGCCTACGAGCAGTACTTC; CDR3 protein: CSVETVAYEQYF
J gene: TRBJ2-3; D gene: TRBD2; clone size: .; V gene: TRBV7-9; CDR3 DNA: TGTGCCAGCAGCCCACCCACAGGGCGGGAGGGCCCTTCGGATACGCAGTATTTT; CDR3 protein: CASSPPTGREGPSDTQYF
J gene: TRBJ2-1; D gene: .; clone size: .; V gene: TRBV25-1; CDR3 DNA: TGTGCCAGCAGTGAATATGAAGGAATGGATGAGCAGTTCTTC; CDR3 protein: CASSEYEGMDEQFF
J gene: TRBJ2-3; D gene: TRBD1; clone size: .; V gene: TRBV5-4; CDR3 DNA: TGTGCCAGCAGCCCCCCGACAGGGGGTATCACAGATACGCAGTATTTT; CDR3 protein: CASSPPTGGITDTQYF
J gene: TRBJ2-1; D gene: TRBD2; clone size: once; V gene: TRBV30; CDR3 DNA: TGTGCCTGGAGCCCGGGGAGGGGTCCCTACAATGAGCAGTTCTTC; CDR3 protein: CAWSPGRGPYNEQFF
J gene: TRBJ1-5; D gene: .; clone size: few; V gene: TRBV5-6; CDR3 DNA: TGTGCCAGCAGCTTAGCCGGTAGGCAGCCCCAGCATTTT; CDR3 protein: CASSLAGRQPQHF
J gene: TRBJ2-7; D gene: TRBD1; clone size: .; V gene: TRBV4-1; CDR3 DNA: TGCGCCAGCAGCCAGAACCGGGACAGGACCGAGCAGTACTTC; CDR3 protein: CASSQNRDRTEQYF
J gene: TRBJ1-5; D gene: .; clone size: .; V gene: TRBV19; CDR3 DNA: TGTGCCAGTAGTATCCGGGATCCCAATCAGCCCCAGCATTTT; CDR3 protein: CASSIRDPNQPQHF
J gene: TRBJ1-2; D gene: .; clone size: .; V gene: TRBV7-9; CDR3 DNA: TGTGCCAGCAGCTTAGTTTTGACCGCCCTCTTACCCTATGGCTACACCTTC; CDR3 protein: CASSLVLTALLPYGYTF
J gene: TRBJ2-1; D gene: TRBD2; clone size: .; V gene: TRBV20-1; CDR3 DNA: TGCAGTGCTAGAGACTATAGCGGGAGCTACAATGAGCAGTTCTTC; CDR3 protein: CSARDYSGSYNEQFF
J gene: TRBJ1-1; D gene: .; clone size: .; V gene: TRBV7-2; CDR3 DNA: TGTGCCAGCGCCTCTGGAGCGGTGTCCCCGAACACTGAAGCTTTCTTT; CDR3 protein: CASASGAVSPNTEAFF
J gene: TRBJ2-7; D gene: .; clone size: .; V gene: TRBV15; CDR3 DNA: TGTGCCACCAGCGTCCGGGACGGGGCCTACGAGCAGTACTTC; CDR3 protein: CATSVRDGAYEQYF
J gene: TRBJ2-3; D gene: .; clone size: .; V gene: TRBV7-9; CDR3 DNA: TGTGCCAGCAGTCCACAACCAGATACGCAGTATTTT; CDR3 protein: CASSPQPDTQYF
J gene: TRBJ2-5; D gene: .; clone size: once; V gene: TRBV7-6; CDR3 DNA: TGTGCCAGCAGCATACCACAGGGTATGGAGACCCAGTACTTC; CDR3 protein: CASSIPQGMETQYF
J gene: TRBJ2-5; D gene: TRBD2; clone size: .; V gene: TRBV29-1; CDR3 DNA: TGCAGCGTTGCGGGACTAGCGCAAGGAGAGACCCAGTGCTTC; CDR3 protein: CSVAGLAQGETQCF
J gene: TRBJ2-7; D gene: .; clone size: .; V gene: TRBV4-1; CDR3 DNA: TGCGCCAGCAGCCCGCGAGCTCAGGGGTCCCTTAGCTCCTACGAGCAGTACTTC; CDR3 protein: CASSPRAQGSLSSYEQYF
J gene: TRBJ1-1; D gene: .; clone size: .; V gene: TRBV20-1; CDR3 DNA: TGCAGTGCTAGAGACCCCAGCCAGAACACTGAAGCTTTCTTT; CDR3 protein: CSARDPSQNTEAFF
J gene: TRBJ1-3; D gene: .; clone size: once; V gene: TRBV7-8; CDR3 DNA: TGTGCCAGCAGCTTAGAGTTTTCCGTTGGAAACACCATATATTTT; CDR3 protein: CASSLEFSVGNTIYF
J gene: TRBJ2-1; D gene: TRBD2; clone size: .; V gene: TRBV5-4; CDR3 DNA: TGTGCCAGCAGCTCCGAGGCGGGACTAGCGATGAACAATGAGCAGTTCTTC; CDR3 protein: CASSSEAGLAMNNEQFF
J gene: TRBJ2-7; D gene: .; clone size: .; V gene: TRBV10-3; CDR3 DNA: TGTGCCATCAGTGAGTCGGGGAGCGACCCCACCTACTTC; CDR3 protein: CAISESGSDPTYF
J gene: TRBJ2-7; D gene: TRBD2; clone size: .; V gene: TRBV20-1; CDR3 DNA: TGCAGTGCTAATAGCGGGGAACACTACGAGCAGTACTTC; CDR3 protein: CSANSGEHYEQYF